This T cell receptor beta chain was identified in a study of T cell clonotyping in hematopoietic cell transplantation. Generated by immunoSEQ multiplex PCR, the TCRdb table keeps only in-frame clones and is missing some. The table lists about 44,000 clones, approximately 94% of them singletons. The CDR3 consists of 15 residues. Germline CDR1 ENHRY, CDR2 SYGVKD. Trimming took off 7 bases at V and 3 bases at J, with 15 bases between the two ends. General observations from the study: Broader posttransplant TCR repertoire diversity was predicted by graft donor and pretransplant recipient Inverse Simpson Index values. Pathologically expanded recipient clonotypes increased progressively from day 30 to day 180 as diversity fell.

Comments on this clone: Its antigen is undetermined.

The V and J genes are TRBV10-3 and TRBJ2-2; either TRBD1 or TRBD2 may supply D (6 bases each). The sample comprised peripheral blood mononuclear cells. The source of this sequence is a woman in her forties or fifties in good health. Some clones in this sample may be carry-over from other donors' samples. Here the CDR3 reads CAINDRGRDTGELFF. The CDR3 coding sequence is TGTGCCATCAATGACCGGGGGCGGGACACCGGGGAGCTGTTTTTT.